Presented here are 15 T cell receptor beta chains from one specimen sequenced in a study of regulatory and conventional T cells in RAG deficiency. Blood CD4+ CD25-low CD127-high conventional T cells supplied the genomic DNA template. Sequenced by immunoSEQ multiplex PCR; TCRdb stores in-frame clones only, minus some. The top ten hold roughly 3.5% of the sample, which has some 35,000 clones, about 80% seen once. The sample was also linked to a second study, of regulatory T cells. As reported in that work: Primers: 52 TRBV forward and 13 TRBJ reverse.

The sequenced material came from CD4+ effector T cells sorted from blood. The receptors stem from a human donor in good health.

This clone was seen a few times. The chain has TRBV5-4 and TRBJ2-1; 14 positions agree with TRBD2. The V gene end was trimmed by 3 bases and the J gene end by 10 bases; junction bases not matched to a gene: 6. This CDR3 has 15 residues. Per the germline V gene, CDR1 is SGHNT and CDR2 is YYREEE (reference sequence). CDR3 in DNA: TGTGCCAGCAGCTCACCGGGACTAGCGGGGGAGGAGCAGTTCTTC. It is translated as CASSSPGLAGEEQFF.

CDR3 sequence: CASSAGTGFYEQYF. CDR3 bases: TGTGCCAGCAGCGCCGGGACAGGGTTTTACGAGCAGTACTTC. V gene TRBV5-4 combines with J gene TRBJ2-7; 9 bases match TRBD1. V trimming: 4 bases; J trimming: 4 bases; junction bases outside the gene matches: 6. CDR1 and CDR2 from the germline V gene are SGHNT and YYREEE (reference sequence). The CDR3 length is 14 residues.

The rearrangement joins TRBV12-5 to TRBJ1-6, with no clear D. This CDR3 comprises 13 residues. V lost 0 bases and J lost 5, with 2 bases in between. The germline gives CDR1 LGHNT, CDR2 FRNRAP. The CDR3, as DNA: TGTGCTAGTGGTTTGGTGGATAATTCACCCCTCCACTTT. Residues: CASGLVDNSPLHF.

The V call is TRBV5-1, the J call TRBJ2-5, with 7 bases aligning to TRBD1. CDR3 length: 15 amino acids. V dropped 4 bases and J dropped 5; count of bases not matched to a gene: 11. The V gene's germline CDR1 is SGHRS and CDR2 YFSETQ. The CDR3 region has the DNA TGCGCCAGCAGCGAGGGGGCTAAGGTAGCGGAGACCCAGTACTTC. This sequence encodes CASSEGAKVAETQYF.

This clone was recorded once. The chain recombines TRBV9 with TRBJ2-1; 9 bases line up with TRBD2. CDR3 length: 16 amino acids. With 0 bases clipped from V and 7 bases from J, the junction kept 8 bases outside the gene matches. Germline V CDR1 and CDR2: SGDLS, YYNGEE. CDR3 nucleotide sequence: TGTGCCAGCAGCGTAGGATCGAGCGGGGGGCGGAATGAGCAGTTCTTC. As protein: CASSVGSSGGRNEQFF.

The V gene is TRBV7-6, the J gene TRBJ1-1; tentative D call: TRBD1 (6 bases). The CDR3 runs to 15 residues. Per the germline V gene, CDR1 is SGHVS and CDR2 is FNYEAQ. The V end lost 5 bases, the J end lost 0 bases, and 13 bases lay between the germline ends. CDR3 sequence reads: CASSAQGPLNTEAFF. CDR3 nucleotides: TGTGCCAGCAGCGCACAGGGACCCCTGAACACTGAAGCTTTCTTT.

This chain links TRBV25-1 with TRBJ1-2; 10 bases fit TRBD1. Germline V gene lookup returns CDR1 MGHDK and CDR2 SYGVNS. This CDR3 comprises 14 residues. V lost 5 bases and J lost 8; bases outside the gene matches: 8. CDR3 coding DNA: TGTGCCAGCAGTTGGACAGGGGGGCAGTGGGGCTACACCTTC. Encoded protein: CASSWTGGQWGYTF.

The V call is TRBV12-2, the J call TRBJ2-7; TRBD1 reflects the table's D call only, with no check against the DNA. TRBV12-2 is designated a pseudogene. The CDR3 consists of 14 residues. CDR3 region: CASRSRQGRGEQYF. CDR3 in DNA: TGTGCAAGTCGCTCTCGACAGGGCCGGGGCGAGCAGTACTTC.

This chain links TRBV18 with TRBJ1-2, with 7 bases aligning to TRBD1. The CDR3 spans 18 residues. Germline assignment: CDR1 KGHSH and CDR2 LQKENI. V shed 5 bases and J 0 bases; nucleotides not matched to a gene: 15. The CDR3 DNA is TGTGCCAGCTCATCAAGCCTATCCGGGACAGTCCCTAACTATGGCTACACCTTC. It translates to CASSSSLSGTVPNYGYTF.

This clone was detected a few times. V gene TRBV6-6 combines with J gene TRBJ1-2; D is ambiguous. Trimming removed 6 bases from V and 6 bases from J, with 14 bases in between. There are 13 residues in the CDR3. From germline, CDR1 is MNHNY and CDR2 SVGAGI (reference sequence). CDR3 bases: TGTGCCAGCAGCGGTGGCTACATGGATGGCTACACCTTC. Translated, it gives CASSGGYMDGYTF.

The chain links TRBV10-3 to TRBJ2-5; 8 bases line up with TRBD1. The germline V gene has CDR1 ENHRY and CDR2 SYGVKD. This CDR3 spans 14 amino acids. V lost 6 bases and J lost 3; bases outside the gene matches: 6. This chain's CDR3 is CAIRPSTGEETQYF. CDR3 nucleotides: TGTGCCATCAGACCCTCGACAGGGGAAGAGACCCAGTACTTC.

The chain carries TRBV6-1 and TRBJ2-3; D is undetermined. Trimming removed 2 bases from V and 6 bases from J, with 6 bases in between. Germline V gene sequence: CDR1 MNHNS, CDR2 SASEGT. This CDR3 has 12 residues. The CDR3 DNA reads TGTGCCAGCAGTGAATCTAAGGATACGCAGTATTTT. It translates to CASSESKDTQYF.

This clone was observed a single time. The junction departs from germline at one end; a sequencing error may be responsible. The chain has TRBV7-2 and TRBJ1-2; D gene uncertain. CDR3 length: 14 amino acids. The germline gives CDR1 SGHTA, CDR2 FQGNSA. Here the CDR3 reads CASSLASGSYGYTF. The CDR3 DNA sequence: TGTGCCAGCAGCCTAGCCTCGGGCAGCTATGGCTACACCTTC.

The chain couples TRBV25-1 to TRBJ1-4, with D perhaps matching TRBD1 (6 bases). Germline assignment: CDR1 MGHDK and CDR2 SYGVNS. This CDR3 spans 13 amino acids. V was pared by 6 bases and J by 11 bases, with 16 bases between. CDR3 amino acids: CASSITGTAKLFF. The CDR3 DNA follows: TGTGCCAGCAGCATAACAGGGACGGCTAAACTGTTTTTT.

The chain couples TRBV7-9 to TRBJ2-3; 11 bases match TRBD1. Unmatched junction bases numbered 6, after V lost 4 bases and J lost 3 bases. Germline CDR1 is SEHNR and CDR2 is FQNEAQ (reference sequence). This CDR3 comprises 16 residues. The CDR3 nucleotides read TGTGCCAGCAGCTCAGGACAGGGGGCTTTGACAGATACGCAGTATTTT. Protein product: CASSSGQGALTDTQYF.